This is a list of T cell receptor beta chains from one sample in a study of regulatory T cells in long-lasting Graves disease. Each CDR3 protein is one row after TCRdb ran MiXCR on the multiplex PCR reads. Here the sample spans more than 300,000 distinct CDR3 sequences, 20% to 25% being singletons. The sequencing used peripheral blood mononuclear cells (PBMCs), collected when the disease was refractory, from a patient treated with antithyroid drugs. The receptors stem from a woman aged 40 to 55 with Graves disease. The CDR3 runs from the conserved cysteine through the conserved F or W. Fields, in order: clone size, J gene, V gene, D gene, CDR3 DNA, CDR3 protein. D genes are given only for firm matches. Only part of the rows carry a size: once, few, many, or a class if the clone is expanded.

abundance: few
j_gene: TRBJ2-7
v_gene: TRBV20-1
d_gene: -
CDR3nt: TGCAGTGCCTTACACCTCAACCTTTACGAGCAGTACTTC
CDR3aa: CSALHLNLYEQYF

abundance: -
j_gene: TRBJ1-2
v_gene: TRBV28
d_gene: -
CDR3nt: TGTGCCAGCAGTTGGCCCAGCTATGGCTACACCTTC
CDR3aa: CASSWPSYGYTF

abundance: few
j_gene: TRBJ1-5
v_gene: TRBV10-3
d_gene: -
CDR3nt: TGTGCCATCAGTGAGAGGAGCAATCAGCCCCAGCATTTT
CDR3aa: CAISERSNQPQHF

abundance: many
j_gene: TRBJ2-7
v_gene: TRBV28
d_gene: -
CDR3nt: TGTGCCAGCAGTTTTGGCGGGGGCCACGAGCAGTACTTC
CDR3aa: CASSFGGGHEQYF

abundance: few
j_gene: TRBJ1-2
v_gene: TRBV7-9
d_gene: -
CDR3nt: TGTGCCAGCAGCCCTTATGGGAGGGTGGCTAACTATGGCTACACCTTC
CDR3aa: CASSPYGRVANYGYTF

abundance: -
j_gene: TRBJ2-2
v_gene: TRBV9
d_gene: TRBD2
CDR3nt: TGTGCCAGCAGCCCCGACGGGGGGGTGAGGGCCGGGGAGCTGTTTTTT
CDR3aa: CASSPDGGVRAGELFF

abundance: -
j_gene: TRBJ1-1
v_gene: TRBV20-1
d_gene: -
CDR3nt: TGCAGTGCTAGACGTTCTCCGCCGAACACTGAAGCTTTCTTT
CDR3aa: CSARRSPPNTEAFF

abundance: few
j_gene: TRBJ1-3
v_gene: TRBV28
d_gene: TRBD1
CDR3nt: TGTGCCAGCAGTCCCCCGGGACAGGGGGCATACACCATATATTTT
CDR3aa: CASSPPGQGAYTIYF

abundance: many
j_gene: TRBJ2-4
v_gene: TRBV28
d_gene: TRBD1
CDR3nt: TGTGCCAGCAGGAACACAGGGGGCGTAAACATTCAGTACTTC
CDR3aa: CASRNTGGVNIQYF

abundance: few
j_gene: TRBJ1-6
v_gene: TRBV28
d_gene: -
CDR3nt: TGTGCCAGCAGTTTATCGAGGTCACCCCTCCACTTT
CDR3aa: CASSLSRSPLHF

abundance: many
j_gene: TRBJ1-6
v_gene: TRBV28
d_gene: -
CDR3nt: TGTGCCAGTAATCCTCAAGGGGGGCGCTTAGGATCACCCCTCCACTTT
CDR3aa: CASNPQGGRLGSPLHF

abundance: -
j_gene: TRBJ1-2
v_gene: TRBV3-1
d_gene: TRBD1
CDR3nt: TGTGCCAGCAGCCTTGGACAGGGTCGGGGCTACACCTTC
CDR3aa: CASSLGQGRGYTF

abundance: -
j_gene: TRBJ2-3
v_gene: TRBV11-2
d_gene: -
CDR3nt: TGTGCCAGCAGCTTTGGTGTGTTAGTAGCGGATACGCAGTATTTT
CDR3aa: CASSFGVLVADTQYF

abundance: -
j_gene: TRBJ2-7
v_gene: TRBV6-2/TRBV6-3
d_gene: TRBD2
CDR3nt: TGTGCCACTTCAGGGACTAGCGGGAGTAGGGTCGAGCAGTACTTC
CDR3aa: CATSGTSGSRVEQYF

abundance: -
j_gene: TRBJ1-3
v_gene: TRBV12-3/TRBV12-4
d_gene: TRBD1
CDR3nt: TGTGCCAGCAGCAACCGGGACAGGGCATTTCCTGGAAACACCATATATTTT
CDR3aa: CASSNRDRAFPGNTIYF

abundance: few
j_gene: TRBJ2-7
v_gene: TRBV4-1
d_gene: -
CDR3nt: TGCGCCAGCAGCCAAGATTGGACGGGAGAGCAGTACTTC
CDR3aa: CASSQDWTGEQYF

abundance: few
j_gene: TRBJ2-5
v_gene: TRBV20-1
d_gene: TRBD1
CDR3nt: TGCAGTGCTAGAGTACAGGGGGGTGGGACCCAGTACTTC
CDR3aa: CSARVQGGGTQYF

abundance: few
j_gene: TRBJ2-7
v_gene: TRBV7-8
d_gene: TRBD2
CDR3nt: TGTGCCAGCAGCATAGGGACTAGCGGAAACGAGCAGTACTTC
CDR3aa: CASSIGTSGNEQYF

abundance: -
j_gene: TRBJ2-3
v_gene: TRBV12-3/TRBV12-4
d_gene: -
CDR3nt: TGTGCCAGCAGTTTAGTCCCTGGCACAGATACGCAGTATTTT
CDR3aa: CASSLVPGTDTQYF

abundance: few
j_gene: TRBJ2-2
v_gene: TRBV5-1
d_gene: -
CDR3nt: TGCGCCAGCAGCTTTACTAGTATCCGTACGAACACCGGGGAGCTGTTTTTT
CDR3aa: CASSFTSIRTNTGELFF

abundance: many
j_gene: TRBJ1-5
v_gene: TRBV27
d_gene: TRBD1
CDR3nt: TGTGCCAGCAGTCGGGGACAGGGTAATCAGCCCCAGCATTTT
CDR3aa: CASSRGQGNQPQHF

abundance: once
j_gene: TRBJ1-3
v_gene: TRBV6-5
d_gene: -
CDR3nt: TGTGCCAGCAGTTATGGGATGACCTCTGGAAACACCATATATTTT
CDR3aa: CASSYGMTSGNTIYF

abundance: -
j_gene: TRBJ2-6
v_gene: TRBV29-1
d_gene: -
CDR3nt: TGCAGCGTTGAAGATGGTGGGGCCAACGTCCTGACTTTC
CDR3aa: CSVEDGGANVLTF

abundance: -
j_gene: TRBJ2-5
v_gene: TRBV5-1
d_gene: -
CDR3nt: TGCGCCAGCAGCTTGGGGACAGCCGTGTACCAAGAGACCCAGTACTTC
CDR3aa: CASSLGTAVYQETQYF

abundance: -
j_gene: TRBJ1-1
v_gene: TRBV6-1
d_gene: TRBD1
CDR3nt: TGTGCCAGCAGTCAGGGACAGGGATTGAGCGCTGAAGCTTTCTTT
CDR3aa: CASSQGQGLSAEAFF

abundance: few
j_gene: TRBJ1-1
v_gene: TRBV7-9
d_gene: -
CDR3nt: TGTGCCAGCAGCCGAGGTGGGGACACCCCTGAAGCTTTCTTT
CDR3aa: CASSRGGDTPEAFF

abundance: few
j_gene: TRBJ1-1
v_gene: TRBV6-5
d_gene: -
CDR3nt: TGTGCCAGCAGTTTCCCCGGTTGGGGGTTGCTCACTGAAGCTTTCTTT
CDR3aa: CASSFPGWGLLTEAFF

abundance: -
j_gene: TRBJ2-1
v_gene: TRBV9
d_gene: -
CDR3nt: TGTGCCAGCAGCGTGGGAGTAGGGTCCTACAATGAGCAGTTCTTC
CDR3aa: CASSVGVGSYNEQFF

abundance: few
j_gene: TRBJ1-5
v_gene: TRBV7-9
d_gene: -
CDR3nt: TGTGCCAGCAGCCCCGATTTTCAGCCCCAGCATTTT
CDR3aa: CASSPDFQPQHF

abundance: -
j_gene: TRBJ2-5
v_gene: TRBV2
d_gene: TRBD2
CDR3nt: TGTGCCAGCATCCGGCTAGCGGGATGTGACGAGACCCAGTACTTC
CDR3aa: CASIRLAGCDETQYF

abundance: -
j_gene: TRBJ1-4
v_gene: TRBV4-1
d_gene: -
CDR3nt: TGCGCCAGCAGCCGGACCGTCTATCAAAAACTGTTTTTT
CDR3aa: CASSRTVYQKLFF

abundance: once
j_gene: TRBJ1-2
v_gene: TRBV6-5
d_gene: TRBD1
CDR3nt: TGTGCCAGCAGTTACGAAGGGGGCGCGGTGGAGGGCTACACCTTC
CDR3aa: CASSYEGGAVEGYTF

abundance: -
j_gene: TRBJ2-7
v_gene: TRBV19
d_gene: TRBD2
CDR3nt: TGTGCCTGTGGTTGGACTAGCGGGAACGACGAGCAGTACTTC
CDR3aa: CACGWTSGNDEQYF

abundance: -
j_gene: TRBJ2-7
v_gene: TRBV11-2
d_gene: TRBD1
CDR3nt: TGTGCCAGCAGCATAGTGGGTCGAGGGGGCGGCGAGCAGTACTTC
CDR3aa: CASSIVGRGGGEQYF

abundance: many
j_gene: TRBJ2-7
v_gene: TRBV3-1
d_gene: TRBD1
CDR3nt: TGTGCCAGCAGCCAAGCAGACAGGGTCGAGCAGTACTTC
CDR3aa: CASSQADRVEQYF

abundance: -
j_gene: TRBJ2-4
v_gene: TRBV7-9
d_gene: -
CDR3nt: TGTGCCAGCAGTTACCGGGACCTAAACATTCAGTACTTC
CDR3aa: CASSYRDLNIQYF

abundance: -
j_gene: TRBJ2-2
v_gene: TRBV19
d_gene: -
CDR3nt: TGTGCCAGTAGTATACAGGGATACACCGGGGAGCTGTTTTTT
CDR3aa: CASSIQGYTGELFF

abundance: many
j_gene: TRBJ2-2
v_gene: TRBV12-3/TRBV12-4
d_gene: -
CDR3nt: TGTGCCAGCAGTCCCCAGAACCCTAGGTGGGGCGGGGAGCTGTTTTTT
CDR3aa: CASSPQNPRWGGELFF

abundance: -
j_gene: TRBJ1-5
v_gene: TRBV6-1
d_gene: -
CDR3nt: TGTGCCAGCAGTCAGCAGCGGGATCAGCCCCAGCATTTT
CDR3aa: CASSQQRDQPQHF

abundance: -
j_gene: TRBJ2-1
v_gene: TRBV11-2
d_gene: -
CDR3nt: TGTGCCAGCAGCTTGAGAGGGGGGCCGGGCGATGAGCAGTTCTTC
CDR3aa: CASSLRGGPGDEQFF

abundance: few
j_gene: TRBJ2-7
v_gene: TRBV24-1
d_gene: TRBD2
CDR3nt: TGTGCCACCAGTGGTCCTAGCGGGAGTCTTTACGAGCAGTACTTC
CDR3aa: CATSGPSGSLYEQYF